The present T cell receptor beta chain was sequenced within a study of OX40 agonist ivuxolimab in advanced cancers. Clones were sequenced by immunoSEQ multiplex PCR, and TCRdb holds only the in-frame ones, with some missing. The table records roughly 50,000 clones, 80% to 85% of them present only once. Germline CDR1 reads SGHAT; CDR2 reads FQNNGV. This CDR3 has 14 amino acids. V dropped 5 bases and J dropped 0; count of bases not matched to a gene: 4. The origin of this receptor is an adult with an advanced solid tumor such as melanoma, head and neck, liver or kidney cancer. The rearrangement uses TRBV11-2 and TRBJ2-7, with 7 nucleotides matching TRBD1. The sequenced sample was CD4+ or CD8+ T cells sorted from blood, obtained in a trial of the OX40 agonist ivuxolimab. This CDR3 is CASSLGQTSYEQYF. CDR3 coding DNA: TGTGCCAGCAGCCTGGGACAGACCTCCTACGAGCAGTACTTC.